This T cell receptor beta chain was captured in a study of T cells after yellow fever vaccination. MiXCR, applied by TCRdb to the 5' RACE reads, yields one record per CDR3 protein. The sample holds about 260,000 distinct CDR3 sequences, 10% to 15% seen once. The material was CD4+ T cells sorted from PBMCs, obtained 45 days after the yellow fever booster vaccination. The receptor was isolated from a man aged 30 to 45 who received the YFV17D yellow fever vaccine.

CDR3 coding DNA: TGTGCCAGCAGCTTAAGCCTGAGTACTGAAGCTTTCTTT. Encoded protein: CASSLSLSTEAFF. This sequence joins TRBV7-9 and TRBJ1-1; D unresolved. Germline CDR1 is SEHNR and CDR2 is FQNEAQ (reference sequence). CDR3 length equals 13 residues. Trimming left V 2 bases short and J 5 bases short, with 9 bases between.